Below, 26 T cell receptor beta chains from the same sample are listed, as sequenced in a study of T-cell memory formation after mild COVID-19. One entry per CDR3 protein, called by TCRdb with MiXCR from the 5' RACE reads. The repertoire holds about 170,000 distinct CDR3 sequences, with 13% as singletons. The sequenced sample was PBMCs or a T cell subset sorted from them (not recorded which). The receptor set was obtained from a man aged 18 to 30 who had mild COVID-19 (a few samples of this study predate the infection). Cell type and time point are not known.

This sequence joins TRBV18 and TRBJ2-2, with D possibly matching TRBD2 (6 bases). Trimming left V 1 base short and J 8 bases short, with 14 bases between. The CDR3 sequence is 15 residues long. CDR1 is KGHSH, CDR2 LQKENI, per germline. For the CDR3, the DNA is TGTGCCAGCTCACCACTCGGGGGTCCAGGAGGGGAGCTGTTTTTT. Encoded protein: CASSPLGGPGGELFF.

This clonotype was picked up a small number of times. The chain has TRBV2 and TRBJ2-5; no clear D. CDR3 length: 12 amino acids. Germline values: CDR1 SNHLY, CDR2 FYNNEI. V was trimmed by 7 bases and J by 5 bases, leaving 11 bases between them. CDR3 nucleotides: TGTGCCAGCAAGGGCGAGGCGGAGACCCAGTACTTC. It translates to CASKGEAETQYF.

This clonotype was counted between two and nine times. The DNA of the CDR3 is TGTGCCAGCAACTCGGTTGGAGTTGAGTTTTTT. It is translated as CASNSVGVEFF. V usage is TRBV12-3 or TRBV12-4 and J usage is TRBJ2-2; D is uncertain. The CDR3 is 11 amino acids. The V gene lost 7 bases and the J gene lost 16 bases, with 16 bases spanning the gap.

The chain joins TRBV29-1 to TRBJ2-3; the D is unclear. CDR3 length: 15 residues. V was clipped by 4 bases and J by 6 bases, with 20 bases between them. The germline CDR1 and CDR2 sequences are SQVTM and ANQGSEA. CDR3 sequence (DNA): TGCAGCGTTGCGGCAGTCCATGATACGTCGGATACGCAGTATTTT. This encodes CSVAAVHDTSDTQYF.

This clonotype was seen many times. The V call is TRBV28, the J call TRBJ2-1, with 8 positions matching TRBD1. From germline, CDR1 is MDHEN and CDR2 SYDVKM. The CDR3 runs 15 residues. Unmatched junction bases numbered 6, after V lost 4 bases and J lost 4 bases. The CDR3 loop reads CASSSSGTGYNEQFF. As DNA, the CDR3 is TGTGCCAGCAGTTCTTCCGGGACAGGTTACAATGAGCAGTTCTTC.

This clonotype has at least ten counts. CDR3 nucleotide sequence: TGTGCCAGCAGCCCCTGGACAGCAACAGATACGCAGTATTTT. Encoded protein: CASSPWTATDTQYF. V is TRBV7-2 and J is TRBJ2-3; D might be TRBD1 (6 bases). The CDR3 runs to 14 residues. Germline V CDR1 and CDR2: SGHTA, FQGNSA. Trimming left V 5 bases short and J 3 bases short, with 12 bases between.

This clonotype has only a few counts. CDR3 sequence (DNA): TGTGCCAGCAGCTTTAGCGGGGGGGCCGGCACCGGGGAGCTGTTTTTT. Translating gives CASSFSGGAGTGELFF. V is TRBV7-2 and J is TRBJ2-2; TRBD2 agrees at 11 bases. Germline trimming cut 3 bases from V and 4 bases from J; bases unmatched to any gene: 4. Germline V gives CDR1 SGHTA, CDR2 FQGNSA. This CDR3 has 16 residues.

This clonotype has just a few counts. The V call is TRBV20-1, the J call TRBJ1-1; D gene unclear. Germline-derived CDR1 and CDR2 are DFQATT and SNEGSKA (reference sequence). V was pared by 4 bases and J by 6 bases, with 6 bases between. The CDR3 totals 10 residues. The CDR3 spells CSATRAEAFF. The DNA of the CDR3 is TGCAGTGCTACCCGGGCTGAAGCTTTCTTT.

This clonotype was found many times. The chain joins TRBV7-3 to TRBJ1-1; D uncertain. The CDR3 is 12 amino acids. Trimming removed 7 bases at V and 4 bases at J, with 10 bases between. The germline V gene has CDR1 SGHTA and CDR2 FQGTGA. The CDR3 region has the DNA TGTGCCAGCATGGGGATGGGCACTGAAGCTTTCTTT. It specifies CASMGMGTEAFF.

The rearrangement links TRBV5-5 to TRBJ2-7, with D perhaps matching TRBD1 (5 bases). Per the germline V gene, CDR1 is SGHKS and CDR2 is YYEKEE (reference sequence). CDR3 length: 14 amino acids. V lost 5 bases to trimming and J lost 5 bases, with 17 bases between them. The CDR3 here is CASRPNQGRNEQYV. Written as DNA, the CDR3 is TGTGCCAGCAGGCCCAATCAGGGTCGAAACGAGCAGTACGTC.

The chain uses TRBV12-3 or TRBV12-4 and TRBJ2-3, with TRBD2 matching 13 bases. V lost 4 bases to trimming and J lost 6 bases; unmatched junction nucleotides: 4. This CDR3 has 15 residues. The CDR3, as DNA: TGTGCCAGCAGTTCCATGGGACTAGCGGGGGATACGCAGTATTTT. Translating it yields CASSSMGLAGDTQYF.

This chain connects TRBV28 to TRBJ1-3; D may be TRBD1 (5 bases). Germline CDR1 is MDHEN and CDR2 is SYDVKM. Trimming pared 5 bases from V and 0 bases from J, leaving 14 bases between. The CDR3 covers 16 residues. The CDR3 DNA is TGTGCCAGCAGTCTGCCGACAGTTTCCTCTGGAAACACCATATATTTT. Protein sequence: CASSLPTVSSGNTIYF.

This chain joins TRBV20-1 and TRBJ2-7; either TRBD1 or TRBD2 may fit D (6 bases each). The length of the CDR3 is 13 residues. The ends were cut back, 1 base at V and 1 base at J, with 8 bases in the middle. The germline V gene encodes CDR1 DFQATT and CDR2 SNEGSKA (reference sequence). The chain's CDR3 is CSARVGGSYEQYF. CDR3 coding DNA: TGCAGTGCTAGAGTAGGGGGGTCCTACGAGCAGTACTTC.

The chain employs TRBV18 and TRBJ1-6; TRBD1 matches 9 bases. The J segment lost 8 bases and the V segment lost 2 bases, leaving 7 bases of the junction unmatched. CDR1 is KGHSH, CDR2 LQKENI, per germline. The CDR3 is 16 amino acids. As DNA, the CDR3 is TGTGCCAGCTCACCAGGGGGACAGGGACCGGATTCACCCCTCCACTTT. The encoded protein is CASSPGGQGPDSPLHF.

This clonotype was seen a few times. The CDR3 is CASSQTGVYEQYV. The CDR3 DNA follows: TGTGCCAGCAGCCAGACAGGGGTGTACGAGCAGTACGTC. V and J are TRBV12-3 or TRBV12-4 and TRBJ2-7, with 8 bases identical to TRBD1. Unmatched junction bases numbered 5, after V lost 6 bases and J lost 4 bases. This CDR3 has 13 amino acids.

V gene TRBV30 combines with J gene TRBJ1-1; no definite D call. The CDR3 extends over 14 amino acids. Germline assignment: CDR1 GTSNPN and CDR2 SVGIG (reference sequence). The CDR3 loop is CALPRRWAWTEAFF. The DNA for the CDR3 is TGTGCTCTCCCCCGCCGATGGGCGTGGACTGAAGCTTTCTTT.

CDR3 loop: CASSLGGDSYEQYF. CDR3 DNA: TGTGCCAGCAGCTTAGGCGGGGACTCCTACGAGCAGTACTTC. The gene calls are TRBV7-2 and TRBJ2-7; possible D gene TRBD2, 6 bases. Germline CDR1 reads SGHTA; CDR2 reads FQGNSA. Trimming left V 1 base short and J 0 bases short, with 7 bases between. The CDR3 runs 14 residues.

J is TRBJ1-1 and V is TRBV28, with 7 bases fitting TRBD1. Germline V lookup: CDR1 MDHEN, CDR2 SYDVKM. The CDR3 totals 15 residues. Trimming at V came to 5 bases and at J to 5 bases, leaving 11 bases not matched to a gene. DNA for the CDR3: TGTGCCAGCAGTCCCGGACAGGCAGGAGGGACTGAAGCTTTCTTT. It codes for CASSPGQAGGTEAFF.

The V call is TRBV30, the J call TRBJ2-7, with D unresolved. The V gene lost 2 bases and the J gene lost 4 bases, with 6 bases spanning the gap. Germline V gives CDR1 GTSNPN, CDR2 SVGIG (reference sequence). The CDR3 spans 11 residues. In DNA, the CDR3 is TGTGCCTGGAGTCCATCTTACGAGCAGTACTTC. Translated, it gives CAWSPSYEQYF.

J is TRBJ2-7 and V is TRBV20-1; 7 bases line up with TRBD1. Germline values: CDR1 DFQATT, CDR2 SNEGSKA (reference sequence). The CDR3 loop spans 12 amino acids. Germline trimming cut 6 bases from V and 4 bases from J; bases unmatched to any gene: 6. The CDR3 protein is CSAKGTDYEQYV. The CDR3 DNA reads TGCAGTGCCAAGGGGACAGATTACGAGCAGTACGTC.

J is TRBJ1-2 and V is TRBV3-1; maybe TRBD1 (5 bases). CDR1 and CDR2 (germline): LGHDT, YNNKEL (reference sequence). V was cut by 0 bases and J by 3 bases, with 8 bases left in between. The CDR3 is made up of 14 amino acids. CDR3 region: CASSQEGGDYGYTF. The CDR3 region has the DNA TGTGCCAGCAGCCAAGAGGGGGGGGACTATGGCTACACCTTC.

The chain joins TRBV5-1 to TRBJ1-1, with 7 bases fitting TRBD1. V lost 4 bases to trimming and J lost 10 bases; unmatched junction nucleotides: 16. This CDR3 region has 15 residues. The germline V gene encodes CDR1 SGHRS and CDR2 YFSETQ. CDR3 protein: CASSPSGQTSRGAFF. DNA of the CDR3: TGCGCCAGCAGCCCGTCGGGACAGACCTCTCGGGGAGCTTTCTTT.

This clonotype has only a few counts. The V and J genes are TRBV29-1 and TRBJ2-3; possibly TRBD2 for D (6 bases). Germline-derived CDR1 and CDR2 are SQVTM and ANQGSEA. The CDR3 loop spans 14 amino acids. Trimming took 3 bases from V and 3 from J, leaving 13 bases between them. The CDR3 reads CSVDGGIGTDTQYF. Written as DNA, the CDR3 is TGCAGCGTTGATGGGGGGATTGGAACAGATACGCAGTATTTT.

This sequence joins TRBV20-1 and TRBJ1-6; a possible D gene is TRBD1 (5 bases). Germline CDR1 DFQATT, CDR2 SNEGSKA (reference sequence). The CDR3 is made up of 15 amino acids. Trimming left V 0 bases short and J 9 bases short, with 15 bases between. The CDR3 here is CSARDQGPEGSPLHF. CDR3 coding DNA: TGCAGTGCTAGAGATCAGGGCCCCGAAGGTTCACCCCTCCACTTT.

V is TRBV5-1 and J is TRBJ2-1, with 8 positions matching TRBD2. The length of the CDR3 is 14 residues. Germline CDR1 is SGHRS and CDR2 is YFSETQ. Losses at the gene ends were 5 bases for V and 9 bases for J; bases not matched to a gene: 10. CDR3 residues: CASRSGGASGEQFF. The CDR3 nucleotides read TGCGCCAGCAGAAGCGGGGGCGCCTCTGGTGAGCAGTTCTTC.

This clonotype turned up a few times. The chain carries TRBV11-1 and TRBJ2-5, with D tentatively TRBD1 (6 bases). The CDR3 extends over 13 amino acids. Trimming took off 4 bases at V and 2 bases at J, with 8 bases between the two ends. The germline V gene has CDR1 SGHAT and CDR2 FQDESV (reference sequence). CDR3 sequence reads: CASSYRVQETQYF. CDR3 DNA: TGTGCCAGCAGCTACAGGGTTCAAGAGACCCAGTACTTC. Full variable domain (outside the CDR3, taken from reference TRBV11-1 and TRBJ2-5): EAEVAQSPRYKITEKSQAVAFWCDPISGHATLYWYRQILGQGPELLVQFQDESVVDDSQLPKDRFSAERLKGVDSTLKIQPAELGDSAMYLCASSYRVQETQYFGPGTRLLVL.